The present TCR beta chain was sequenced within a study of blood T cell repertoires in COVID-19. Study-level information: Both acute and convalescent COVID-19 samples were obtained from the United States, Italy and Spain. Nucleic acid was either cDNA or gDNA, and it came from T cells, B-cell-depleted T cells, or PBMCs.

This CDR3 has 11 amino acids. Germline trimming cut 7 bases from V and 7 bases from J; bases unmatched to any gene: 3. The germline CDR1 and CDR2 sequences are MDHEN and SYDVKM. This clone is a singleton in its sample. Profiled with immunoSEQ multiplex PCR; TCRdb holds only in-frame clones, not every one. The sample has fewer than 350,000 clones, roughly 88% seen once. Sequenced material: peripheral blood. This chain joins TRBV28 and TRBJ1-2, with 7 bases matching TRBD1. This receptor was identified in a man between 18 and 29 years old with active or convalescent COVID-19. The CDR3 reads CASKGALGYTF. As DNA, the CDR3 is TGTGCCAGCAAGGGGGCGCTTGGCTACACCTTC.